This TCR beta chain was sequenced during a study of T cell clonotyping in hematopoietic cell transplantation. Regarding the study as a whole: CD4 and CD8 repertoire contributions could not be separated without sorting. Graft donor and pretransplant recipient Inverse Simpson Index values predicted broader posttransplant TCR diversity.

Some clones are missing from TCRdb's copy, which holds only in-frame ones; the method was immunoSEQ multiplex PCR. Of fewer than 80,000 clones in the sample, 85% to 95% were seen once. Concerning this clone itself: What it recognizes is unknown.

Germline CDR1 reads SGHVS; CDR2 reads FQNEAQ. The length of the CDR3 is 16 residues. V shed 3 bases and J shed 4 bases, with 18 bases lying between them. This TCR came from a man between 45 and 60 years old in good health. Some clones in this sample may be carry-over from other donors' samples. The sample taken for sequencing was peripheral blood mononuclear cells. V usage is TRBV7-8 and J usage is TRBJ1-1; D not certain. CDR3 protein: CASSFAVAGLSTEAFF. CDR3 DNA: TGTGCCAGCAGCTTTGCGGTGGCAGGCTTATCCACTGAAGCTTTCTTT.